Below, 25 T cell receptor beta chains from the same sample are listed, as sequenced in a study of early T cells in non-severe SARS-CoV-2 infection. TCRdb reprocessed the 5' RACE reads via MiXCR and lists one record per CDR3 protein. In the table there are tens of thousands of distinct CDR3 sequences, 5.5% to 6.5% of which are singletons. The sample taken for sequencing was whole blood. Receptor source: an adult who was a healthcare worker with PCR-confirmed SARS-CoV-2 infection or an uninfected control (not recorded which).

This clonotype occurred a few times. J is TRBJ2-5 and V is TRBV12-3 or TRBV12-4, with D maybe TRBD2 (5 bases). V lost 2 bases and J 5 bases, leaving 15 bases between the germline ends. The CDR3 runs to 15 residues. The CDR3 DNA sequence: TGTGCCAGCAGTTTAAGTTCCGGGGTTGCGGAGACCCAGTACTTC. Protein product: CASSLSSGVAETQYF.

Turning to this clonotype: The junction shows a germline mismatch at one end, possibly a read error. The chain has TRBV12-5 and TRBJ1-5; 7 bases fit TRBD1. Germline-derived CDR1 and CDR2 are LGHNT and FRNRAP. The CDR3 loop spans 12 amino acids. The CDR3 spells CASGLGQGTRYF. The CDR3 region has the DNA TGTGCTAGTGGTTTGGGACAGGGTACTCGGTATTTT. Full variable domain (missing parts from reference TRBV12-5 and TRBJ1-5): DARVTQTPRHKVTEMGQEVTMRCQPILGHNTVFWYRQTMMQGLELLAYFRNRAPLDDSGMPKDRFSAEMPDATLATLKIQPSEPRDSAVYFCASGLGQGTRYFGDGTRLSIL.

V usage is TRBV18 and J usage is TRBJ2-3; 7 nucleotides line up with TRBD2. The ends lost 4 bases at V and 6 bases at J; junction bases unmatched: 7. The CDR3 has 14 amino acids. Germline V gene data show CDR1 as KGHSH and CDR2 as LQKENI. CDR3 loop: CASSLGSSGDTQYF. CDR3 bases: TGTGCCAGCTCACTGGGGAGTAGCGGGGATACGCAGTATTTT.

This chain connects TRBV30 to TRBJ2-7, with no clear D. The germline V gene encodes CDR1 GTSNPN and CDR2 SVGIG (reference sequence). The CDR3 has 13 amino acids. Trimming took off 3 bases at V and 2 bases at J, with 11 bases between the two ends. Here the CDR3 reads CAWRAKGTYEQYF. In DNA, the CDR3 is TGTGCCTGGAGGGCAAAGGGAACCTACGAGCAGTACTTC.

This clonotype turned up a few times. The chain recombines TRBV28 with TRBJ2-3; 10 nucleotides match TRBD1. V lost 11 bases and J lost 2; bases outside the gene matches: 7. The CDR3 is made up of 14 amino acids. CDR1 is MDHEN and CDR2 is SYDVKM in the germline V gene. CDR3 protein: CAEAGQGTTDTQYF. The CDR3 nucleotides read TGTGCCGAGGCGGGACAGGGGACCACAGATACGCAGTATTTT.

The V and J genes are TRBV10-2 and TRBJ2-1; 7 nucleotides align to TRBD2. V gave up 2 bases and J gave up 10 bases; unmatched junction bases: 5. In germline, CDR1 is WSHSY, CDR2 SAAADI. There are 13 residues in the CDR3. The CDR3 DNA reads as TGCGCCAGCAGTGAGCTAACTAGCGTAGAGCAGTTCTTC. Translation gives CASSELTSVEQFF.

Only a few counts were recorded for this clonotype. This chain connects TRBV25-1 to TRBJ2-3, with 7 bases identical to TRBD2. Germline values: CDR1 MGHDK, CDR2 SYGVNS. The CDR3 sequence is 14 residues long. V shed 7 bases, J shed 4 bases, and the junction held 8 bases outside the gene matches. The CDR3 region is CASNLDGGSDTQYF. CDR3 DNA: TGTGCCAGCAATTTAGACGGGGGGTCAGATACGCAGTATTTT. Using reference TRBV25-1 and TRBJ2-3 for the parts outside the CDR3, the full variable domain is EADIYQTPRYLVIGTGKKITLECSQTMGHDKMYWYQQDPGMELHLIHYSYGVNSTEKGDLSSESTVSRIRTEHFPLTLESARPSHTSQYLCASNLDGGSDTQYFGPGTRLTVL.

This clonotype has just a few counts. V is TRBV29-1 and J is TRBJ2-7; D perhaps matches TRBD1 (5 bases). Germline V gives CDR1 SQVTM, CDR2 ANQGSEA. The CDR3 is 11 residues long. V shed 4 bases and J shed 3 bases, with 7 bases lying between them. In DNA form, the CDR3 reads TGCAGCGTTGTGGGGCACTACGAGCAGTACTTC. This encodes CSVVGHYEQYF.

The DNA of the CDR3 is TGTGCCAGCAGCTTTCGTCCAGGGACAGGGGGGGACAATGAGCAGTTCTTC. This sequence encodes CASSFRPGTGGDNEQFF. This chain uses TRBV7-6 with TRBJ2-1; 11 bases are shared with TRBD1. CDR1 and CDR2 from the germline V gene are SGHVS and FNYEAQ. V lost 3 bases, J lost 5 bases, and 9 bases stayed unmatched. The length of the CDR3 is 17 residues.

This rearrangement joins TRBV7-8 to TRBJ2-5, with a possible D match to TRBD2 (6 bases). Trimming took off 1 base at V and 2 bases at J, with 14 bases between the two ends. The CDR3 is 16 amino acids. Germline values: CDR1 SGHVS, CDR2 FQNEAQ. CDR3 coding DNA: TGTGCCAGCAGCTTAGTGGGCGGGGTTGGGCAAGAGACCCAGTACTTC. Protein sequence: CASSLVGGVGQETQYF.

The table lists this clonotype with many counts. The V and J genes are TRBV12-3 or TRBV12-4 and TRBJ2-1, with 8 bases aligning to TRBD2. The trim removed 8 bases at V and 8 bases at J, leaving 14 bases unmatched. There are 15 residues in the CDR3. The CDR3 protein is CASGSGSGASDEQFF. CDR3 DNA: TGTGCCAGCGGCTCGGGTAGCGGGGCGAGCGATGAGCAGTTCTTC.

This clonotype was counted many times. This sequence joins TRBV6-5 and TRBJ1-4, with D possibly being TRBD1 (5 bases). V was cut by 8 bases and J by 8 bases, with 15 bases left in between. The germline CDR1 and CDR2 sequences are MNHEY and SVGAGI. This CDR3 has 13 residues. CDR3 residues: CASGASRGEKLFF. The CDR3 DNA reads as TGTGCCAGCGGGGCGTCCCGTGGGGAAAAACTGTTTTTT.

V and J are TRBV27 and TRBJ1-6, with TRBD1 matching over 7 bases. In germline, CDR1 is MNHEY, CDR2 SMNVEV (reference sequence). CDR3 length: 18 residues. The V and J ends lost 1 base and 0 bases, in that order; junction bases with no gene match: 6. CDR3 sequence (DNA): TGTGCCAGCAGTTTATATCCGACAGGGAGCTCCTATAATTCACCCCTCCACTTT. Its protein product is CASSLYPTGSSYNSPLHF.

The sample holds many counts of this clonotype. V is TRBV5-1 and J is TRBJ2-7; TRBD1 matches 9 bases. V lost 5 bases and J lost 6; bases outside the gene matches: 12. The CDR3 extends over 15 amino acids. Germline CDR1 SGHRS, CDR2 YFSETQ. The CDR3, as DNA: TGCGCCAGCAGGGATACCGGGACAGGGTGGGCCGAGCAGTACTTC. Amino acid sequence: CASRDTGTGWAEQYF.

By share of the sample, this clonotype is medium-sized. The CDR3 protein is CASSRDSNQPQHF. The CDR3 nucleotides read TGTGCCAGCAGCCGGGACAGCAATCAGCCCCAGCATTTT. V gene TRBV6-4 combines with J gene TRBJ1-5; tentative D call: TRBD1 (5 bases). The germline CDR1 and CDR2 sequences are MRHNA and SNTAGT. The length of the CDR3 is 13 residues. Deletions cut 6 bases from V and 1 base from J, with 7 bases between.

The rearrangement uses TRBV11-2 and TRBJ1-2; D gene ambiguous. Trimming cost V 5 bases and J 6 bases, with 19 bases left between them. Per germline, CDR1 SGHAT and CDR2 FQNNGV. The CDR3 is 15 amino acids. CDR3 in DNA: TGTGCCAGCAGCATACTTAGCCCAGTTGTTAATGGCTACACCTTC. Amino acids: CASSILSPVVNGYTF.

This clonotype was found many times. CDR3 in DNA: TGTGCCAGCAGTCCTGCGGTCACCGGGAACACTGAAGCTTTCTTT. Protein sequence: CASSPAVTGNTEAFF. The chain links TRBV12-3 or TRBV12-4 to TRBJ1-1; unclear D gene. V dropped 5 bases and J dropped 1 base, with 14 bases sitting between them. CDR3 length equals 15 residues.

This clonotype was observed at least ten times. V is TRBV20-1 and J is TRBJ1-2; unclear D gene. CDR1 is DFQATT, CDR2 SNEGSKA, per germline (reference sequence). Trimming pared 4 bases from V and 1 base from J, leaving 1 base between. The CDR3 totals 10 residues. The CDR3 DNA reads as TGCAGTGCTAATAACTATGGCTACACCTTC. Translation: CSANNYGYTF.

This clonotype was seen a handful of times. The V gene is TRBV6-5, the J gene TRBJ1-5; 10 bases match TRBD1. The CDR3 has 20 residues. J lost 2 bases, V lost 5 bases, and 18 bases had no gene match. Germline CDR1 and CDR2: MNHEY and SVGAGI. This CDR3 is CASSRGTPGTGVLGNQPQHF. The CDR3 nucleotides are TGTGCCAGCAGTCGAGGGACCCCCGGGACAGGGGTGCTGGGCAATCAGCCCCAGCATTTT.

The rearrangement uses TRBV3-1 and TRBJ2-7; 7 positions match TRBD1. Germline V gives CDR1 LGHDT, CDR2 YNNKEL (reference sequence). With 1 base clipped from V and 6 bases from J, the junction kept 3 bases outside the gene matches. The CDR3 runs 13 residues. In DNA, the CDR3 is TGTGCCAGCAGCCAAGTTACAGGGGTCGAGCAGTACTTC. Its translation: CASSQVTGVEQYF.

As DNA, the CDR3 is TGTGCCAGCAGTGAGACAGACAACACTGAAGCTTTCTTT. As protein: CASSETDNTEAFF. The chain uses TRBV6-1 and TRBJ1-1; possibly TRBD1 for D (5 bases). Germline V CDR1 and CDR2: MNHNS, SASEGT. This CDR3 is 13 amino acids long. V was shortened by 3 bases and J by 2 bases, with 7 bases between the two germline ends.

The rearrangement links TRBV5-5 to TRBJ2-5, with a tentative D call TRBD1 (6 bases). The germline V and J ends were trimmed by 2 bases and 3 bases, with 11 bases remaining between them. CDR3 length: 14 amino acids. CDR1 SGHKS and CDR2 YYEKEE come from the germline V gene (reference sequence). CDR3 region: CASSFPGAKETQYF. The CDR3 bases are TGTGCCAGCAGCTTCCCAGGGGCGAAAGAGACCCAGTACTTC.

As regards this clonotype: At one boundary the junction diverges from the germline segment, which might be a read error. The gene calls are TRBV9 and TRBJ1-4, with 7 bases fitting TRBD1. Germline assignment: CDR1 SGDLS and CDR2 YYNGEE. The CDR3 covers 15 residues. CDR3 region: CASSVDRGWSEKLSF. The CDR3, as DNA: TGTGCCAGCAGCGTAGACAGGGGCTGGAGTGAAAAACTGTCTTTT.

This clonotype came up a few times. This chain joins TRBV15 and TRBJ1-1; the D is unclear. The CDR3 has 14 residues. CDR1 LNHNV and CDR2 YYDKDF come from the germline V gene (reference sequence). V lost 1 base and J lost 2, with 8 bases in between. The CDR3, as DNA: TGTGCCACCAGCAGAGTTACGTCAAACACTGAAGCTTTCTTT. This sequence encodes CATSRVTSNTEAFF.

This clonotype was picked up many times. CDR3 residues: CASSSEGVGGNEQYF. The DNA of the CDR3 is TGTGCCAGCAGCTCGGAAGGGGTTGGAGGGAACGAGCAGTACTTC. The rearrangement links TRBV6-5 to TRBJ2-7; D is perhaps TRBD2 (6 bases). V gave up 6 bases and J gave up 5 bases, with 20 bases separating them. Per the germline V gene, CDR1 is MNHEY and CDR2 is SVGAGI. The length of the CDR3 is 15 residues.